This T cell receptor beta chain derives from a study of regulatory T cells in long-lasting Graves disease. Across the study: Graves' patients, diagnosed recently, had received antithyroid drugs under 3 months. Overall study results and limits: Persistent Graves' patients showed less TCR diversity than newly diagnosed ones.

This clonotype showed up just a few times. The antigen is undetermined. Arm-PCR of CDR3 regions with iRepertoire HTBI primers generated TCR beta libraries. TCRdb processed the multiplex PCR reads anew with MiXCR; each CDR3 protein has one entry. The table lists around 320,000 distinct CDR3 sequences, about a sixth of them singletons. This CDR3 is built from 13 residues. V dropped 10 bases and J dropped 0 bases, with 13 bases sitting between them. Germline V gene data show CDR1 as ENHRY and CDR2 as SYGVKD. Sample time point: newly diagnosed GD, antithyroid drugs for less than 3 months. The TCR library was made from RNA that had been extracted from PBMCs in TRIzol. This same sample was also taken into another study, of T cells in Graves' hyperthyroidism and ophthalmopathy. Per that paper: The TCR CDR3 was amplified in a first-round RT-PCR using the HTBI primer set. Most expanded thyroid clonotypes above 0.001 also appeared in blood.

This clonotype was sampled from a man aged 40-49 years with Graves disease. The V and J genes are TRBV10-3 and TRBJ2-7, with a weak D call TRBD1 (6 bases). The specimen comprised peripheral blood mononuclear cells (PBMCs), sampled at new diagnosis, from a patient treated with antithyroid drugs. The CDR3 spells CARTTGDSYEQYF. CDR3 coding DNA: TGTGCCAGGACGACAGGAGACTCCTACGAGCAGTACTTC.